Below, 26 T cell receptor beta chains from the same sample are listed, as sequenced in a study of early T cells in non-severe SARS-CoV-2 infection. TCRdb redid the calling of the 5' RACE reads with MiXCR, one entry per CDR3 protein. The sample lists some 52,000 distinct CDR3 sequences, around 7.5% occurring once. The sequencing sample was made of whole blood. The receptors derive from an adult who was a healthcare worker with PCR-confirmed SARS-CoV-2 infection or an uninfected control (not recorded which).

This clonotype occurred a few times. V and J are TRBV5-1 and TRBJ2-2; TRBD1 aligns across 7 bases. Losses at the gene ends were 2 bases for V and 0 bases for J; bases not matched to a gene: 1. The CDR3 spans 15 residues. Germline values: CDR1 SGHRS, CDR2 YFSETQ. In DNA form, the CDR3 reads TGCGCCAGCAGCTTTGGGACAGCGAACACCGGGGAGCTGTTTTTT. It encodes CASSFGTANTGELFF.

The gene calls are TRBV7-8 and TRBJ2-5; D unresolved. V gave up 3 bases and J gave up 1 base, with 6 bases separating them. Looked up from germline, CDR1 is SGHVS and CDR2 is FQNEAQ. The CDR3 contains 13 residues. The CDR3 region has the DNA TGTGCCAGCAGCTTCGAAACCCAAGAGACCCAGTACTTC. It encodes CASSFETQETQYF.

Ten or more counts support this clonotype. The chain employs TRBV9 and TRBJ1-1, with D perhaps TRBD1 (5 bases). Germline V gene data show CDR1 as SGDLS and CDR2 as YYNGEE. Trimming shortened V by 4 bases and J by 5 bases, and 15 bases separated the two germline ends. The CDR3 covers 14 residues. The CDR3 loop is CASSPRVGGTEAFF. The CDR3 nucleotides read TGTGCCAGCAGCCCTCGGGTCGGGGGGACTGAAGCTTTCTTT.

This clonotype was recorded at least ten times. V is TRBV29-1 and J is TRBJ1-2, with D tentatively TRBD1 (6 bases). CDR3 length equals 10 residues. V was clipped by 7 bases and J by 6 bases, with 9 bases between them. Germline CDR1 reads SQVTM; CDR2 reads ANQGSEA. The CDR3 here is CSAGTNGYTF. CDR3 DNA: TGCAGCGCCGGGACAAATGGCTACACCTTC.

This clonotype was picked up many times. The V and J genes are TRBV12-3 or TRBV12-4 and TRBJ1-6; D may be TRBD1 (5 bases). Trimming pared 7 bases from V and 7 bases from J, leaving 14 bases between. CDR3 length: 14 residues. The CDR3 sequence: CASNSGRLNSPLHF. The CDR3 DNA reads as TGTGCCAGCAATTCGGGACGGTTAAATTCACCCCTCCACTTT.

V is TRBV23-1 and J is TRBJ2-7, with D possibly being TRBD1 (5 bases). TRBV23-1 is an open reading frame, and its role is uncertain. The CDR3 runs to 17 residues. The V and J ends lost 0 bases and 3 bases respectively, with 18 bases between them. CDR3 region: CASSQSGVGVPSYEQYF. The CDR3 DNA reads as TGCGCCAGCAGTCAATCGGGCGTAGGGGTACCTAGCTACGAGCAGTACTTC.

This clonotype was counted at least ten times. V gene TRBV5-1 combines with J gene TRBJ2-1, with D uncertain. Trimming shortened V by 4 bases and J by 9 bases, and 14 bases separated the two germline ends. Germline loops: CDR1 SGHRS, CDR2 YFSETQ. This CDR3 is built from 13 residues. The CDR3 DNA reads as TGCGCCAGCAGCAGGGATCAAGGCCGTGAGCAGTTCTTC. Its translation: CASSRDQGREQFF.

This clonotype turned up a few times. The rearrangement uses TRBV13 and TRBJ2-2, with TRBD2 as a possible D gene (5 bases). The V gene lost 5 bases and the J gene lost 4 bases, with 8 bases spanning the gap. The CDR3 contains 13 residues. Germline-derived CDR1 and CDR2 are PRHDT and FYEKMQ (reference sequence). The CDR3 loop is CASSGESTGELFF. The CDR3 DNA reads TGTGCCAGCAGCGGGGAGAGCACCGGGGAGCTGTTTTTT.

Ten or more counts support this clonotype. The chain is built from TRBV11-2 and TRBJ2-7, with 11 nucleotides matching TRBD1. V gave up 2 bases and J gave up 3 bases; unmatched junction bases: 6. The CDR3 is 16 residues long. CDR1 is SGHAT, CDR2 FQNNGV, per germline. CDR3 nucleotides: TGTGCCAGCAGCTTATTCGGACAGGGGGCACTCTACGAGCAGTACTTC. This sequence encodes CASSLFGQGALYEQYF.

V gene TRBV7-2 combines with J gene TRBJ2-1; no clear D. Germline V gives CDR1 SGHTA, CDR2 FQGNSA. The CDR3 length is 15 residues. The V end was cut by 5 bases, the J end by 0 bases, with 11 bases between. The CDR3 DNA sequence: TGTGCCAGCAGCGTCGCCCGAGGCTCCTACAATGAGCAGTTCTTC. It codes for CASSVARGSYNEQFF.

V usage is TRBV5-5 and J usage is TRBJ2-5, with TRBD1 matching 8 bases. V was pared by 2 bases and J by 4 bases, with 7 bases of the junction left unmatched. CDR1 is SGHKS and CDR2 is YYEKEE in the germline V gene (reference sequence). The CDR3 contains 15 residues. The chain's CDR3 is CASSFYQGAGETQYF. The CDR3 DNA reads TGTGCCAGCAGCTTTTACCAGGGGGCGGGAGAGACCCAGTACTTC.

This clonotype was counted at least ten times. The rearrangement joins TRBV28 to TRBJ2-7, with D perhaps given as TRBD1 or TRBD2 (6 bases each). The CDR3 covers 15 residues. V dropped 5 bases and J dropped 4 bases, with 18 bases sitting between them. In germline, CDR1 is MDHEN, CDR2 SYDVKM. The CDR3 is CASSTQQGGIYEQYF. The CDR3 coding sequence is TGTGCCAGCAGTACCCAACAGGGAGGTATTTACGAGCAGTACTTC.

V usage is TRBV20-1 and J usage is TRBJ2-5; the D call may be TRBD1 or TRBD2 (5 bases each). The CDR3 contains 13 residues. With 5 bases removed from V and 7 bases from J, the gap between germline ends came to 17 bases. Germline lookup yields CDR1 DFQATT and CDR2 SNEGSKA (reference sequence). CDR3 in amino acids: CSAAGASRGTQYF. CDR3 in DNA: TGCAGTGCTGCCGGGGCTAGTCGGGGGACCCAGTACTTC.

On this clonotype itself: No conserved phenylalanine or tryptophan ends this CDR3, so it is likely a read error. The chain is built from TRBV5-6 and TRBJ1-5; 9 nucleotides line up with TRBD1. The CDR3 consists of 15 residues. Trimming at V came to 4 bases and at J to 3 bases, leaving 5 bases not matched to a gene. The germline CDR1 and CDR2 sequences are SGHDT and YYEEEE. The CDR3 here is CASSPGTGINQPQHS. The CDR3 nucleotides are TGTGCCAGCAGCCCTGGGACAGGGATCAATCAGCCCCAGCATTCT.

This clonotype was detected many times. This chain connects TRBV4-1 to TRBJ2-7; 11 bases fit TRBD2. CDR3 length equals 20 residues. The trim removed 0 bases at V and 2 bases at J, leaving 15 bases unmatched. Per the germline V gene, CDR1 is MGHRA and CDR2 is YSYEKL. The CDR3 bases are TGCGCCAGCAGCCAAGACTCGCCTCTAGCGGGGGGTCTGCCCCCCTACGAGCAGTACTTC. It codes for CASSQDSPLAGGLPPYEQYF.

The table lists this clonotype with many counts. The chain is built from TRBV5-5 and TRBJ1-2; 8 bases line up with TRBD1. The length of the CDR3 is 16 residues. V shed 4 bases and J 0 bases; nucleotides not matched to a gene: 8. Per germline, CDR1 SGHKS and CDR2 YYEKEE (reference sequence). This CDR3 reads CASSRLDRVTNYGYTF. CDR3 nucleotides: TGTGCCAGCAGCCGATTGGACAGGGTGACTAACTATGGCTACACCTTC.

This chain links TRBV7-9 with TRBJ2-3; no firm D call. There are 12 residues in the CDR3. Germline lookup yields CDR1 SEHNR and CDR2 FQNEAQ (reference sequence). V was trimmed by 7 bases and J by 4 bases, leaving 9 bases between them. CDR3 in amino acids: CASTPDADTQYF. The CDR3 DNA follows: TGTGCCAGCACCCCCGACGCAGATACGCAGTATTTT.

This clonotype has a handful of counts. The chain links TRBV20-1 to TRBJ1-1; D remains unclear. Germline loops: CDR1 DFQATT, CDR2 SNEGSKA (reference sequence). The V gene lost 0 bases and the J gene lost 9 bases, with 8 bases spanning the gap. This CDR3 is 11 amino acids long. The CDR3 loop is CSARESGKAFF. The CDR3 DNA reads TGCAGTGCTAGAGAATCGGGTAAAGCTTTCTTT.

This clonotype has at least ten counts. The chain has TRBV2 and TRBJ1-2; D is perhaps TRBD1 (5 bases). V lost 6 bases, J lost 4 bases, and 21 bases lay in between. The CDR3 is 16 residues long. The germline V gene encodes CDR1 SNHLY and CDR2 FYNNEI. This chain's CDR3 is CASRLKGAGLSYGYTF. As DNA, the CDR3 is TGTGCCAGCAGGCTCAAAGGAGCAGGGTTGTCCTATGGCTACACCTTC.

The chain links TRBV19 to TRBJ2-2, with D possibly TRBD1 on 6 matching bases. Germline lookup yields CDR1 LNHDA and CDR2 SQIVND (reference sequence). Trimming shortened V by 3 bases and J by 7 bases, and 24 bases separated the two germline ends. The CDR3 spans 18 residues. CDR3 sequence reads: CASSILSPRQGQHGELFF. The CDR3 DNA reads as TGTGCCAGTAGTATTCTAAGTCCGCGGCAGGGGCAACACGGGGAGCTGTTTTTT.

This clonotype was detected many times. V is TRBV6-6 and J is TRBJ2-3; the match to TRBD1 covers 10 bases. The CDR3 sequence is 16 residues long. Trimming at V came to 2 bases and at J to 8 bases, leaving 10 bases not matched to a gene. CDR1 is MNHNY and CDR2 is SVGAGI in the germline V gene (reference sequence). In nucleotides, the CDR3 is TGTGCCAGCAGTTACGGGACAGGGGACCTGTACGCTACGCAGTATTTT. It specifies CASSYGTGDLYATQYF.

The J gene is TRBJ1-5, the V gene TRBV15, with a weak D call TRBD1 (6 bases). The germline V gene encodes CDR1 LNHNV and CDR2 YYDKDF (reference sequence). The CDR3 consists of 17 residues. Trimming took off 0 bases at V and 4 bases at J, with 16 bases between the two ends. The CDR3 loop reads CATSRDPDPTGNQPQHF. The CDR3 DNA reads as TGTGCCACCAGCAGAGATCCGGACCCCACAGGGAATCAGCCCCAGCATTTT.

This clonotype was seen many times. The genes are TRBV28 and TRBJ2-7; D gene unclear. Germline values: CDR1 MDHEN, CDR2 SYDVKM. The CDR3 loop spans 13 amino acids. The V and J ends lost 1 base and 2 bases respectively, with 6 bases between them. CDR3 sequence reads: CASSLLTAYEQYF. The CDR3 DNA is TGTGCCAGCAGTTTATTGACCGCCTACGAGCAGTACTTC.

V is TRBV30 and J is TRBJ2-2; TRBD2 agrees at 12 bases. CDR3 length: 19 residues. The germline gives CDR1 GTSNPN, CDR2 SVGIG (reference sequence). Losses at the gene ends were 1 base for V and 5 bases for J; bases not matched to a gene: 14. The CDR3 sequence is CAWSETGLAGPVTTGELFF. The CDR3 coding sequence is TGTGCCTGGAGTGAAACGGGACTAGCGGGCCCGGTAACAACCGGGGAGCTGTTTTTT.

This clonotype was observed at least ten times. The junction departs from the called germline gene at one end, perhaps through a read error. The chain's CDR3 is CASSIAGAEGETQYF. DNA of the CDR3: TGTGCCAGCAGCATAGCTGGGGCCGAGGGGGAGACCCAGTACTTC. The chain couples TRBV7-9 to TRBJ2-5, with D tentatively TRBD1 or TRBD2 (5 bases each). The V gene's germline CDR1 is SEHNR and CDR2 FQNEAQ (reference sequence). The CDR3 is 15 residues long.

The CDR3 DNA reads TGTGCCAGCAGGAACCAAGAAGCTTTCTTT. Protein: CASRNQEAFF. The rearrangement links TRBV6-6 to TRBJ1-1; no clear D. Trimming removed 6 bases at V and 8 bases at J, with 7 bases between. From germline, CDR1 is MNHNY and CDR2 SVGAGI (reference sequence). The length of the CDR3 is 10 residues.